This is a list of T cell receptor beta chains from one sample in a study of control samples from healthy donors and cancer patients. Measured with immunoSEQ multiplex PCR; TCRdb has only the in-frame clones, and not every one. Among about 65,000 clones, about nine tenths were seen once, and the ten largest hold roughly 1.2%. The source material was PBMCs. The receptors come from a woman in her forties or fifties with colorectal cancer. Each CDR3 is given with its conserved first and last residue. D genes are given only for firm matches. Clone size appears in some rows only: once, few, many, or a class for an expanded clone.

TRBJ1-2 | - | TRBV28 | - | TGTGCCAGCAGCGACGGTCTAGGGGAGGGCTACACCTTC | CASSDGLGEGYTF
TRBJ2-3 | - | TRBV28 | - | TGTGCCAGCAGTTTATCCATGACCCCAGATACGCAGTATTTT | CASSLSMTPDTQYF
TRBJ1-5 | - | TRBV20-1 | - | TGCAGTGCTAGTGAGTCGATTGGGGGTAATCAGCCCCAGCATTTT | CSASESIGGNQPQHF
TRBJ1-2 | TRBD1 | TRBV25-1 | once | TGTGCCAGCAGAGAGACAGGGAACTATGGCTACACCTTC | CASRETGNYGYTF
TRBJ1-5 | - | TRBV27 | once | TGTGCCAGCAGTCCCGGGACTAGCAATCAGCCCCAGCATTTT | CASSPGTSNQPQHF
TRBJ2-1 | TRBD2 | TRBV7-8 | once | TGTGCCAGCAGCTTAGCATATAGACTAGCGAACAATGAGCAGTTCTTC | CASSLAYRLANNEQFF
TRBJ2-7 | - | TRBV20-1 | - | TGCAGTGCGTTACAGGGCAACGAGCAGTACTTC | CSALQGNEQYF
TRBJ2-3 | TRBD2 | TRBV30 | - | TGTGCCTGGAGTCCCAGCGGGAGAGTTGGAGATACGCAGTATTTT | CAWSPSGRVGDTQYF
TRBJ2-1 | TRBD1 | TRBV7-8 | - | TGTGCCAGCAGCATCGGACAGGGTATCTACAATGAGCAGTTCTTC | CASSIGQGIYNEQFF
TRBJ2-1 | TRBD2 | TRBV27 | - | TGTGCCAGCAGTGCCGCTAGCGGGCGCTATGAGCAGTTCTTC | CASSAASGRYEQFF
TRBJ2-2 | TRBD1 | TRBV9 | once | TGTGCCAGCAGCGGACAGGGAACCGGGGAGCTGTTTTTT | CASSGQGTGELFF
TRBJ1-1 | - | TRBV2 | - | TGTGCCAGCAGCCCGGGACGGGACACTGAAGCTTTCTTT | CASSPGRDTEAFF
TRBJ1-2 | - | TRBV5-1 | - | TGCGCCAGCAGCTGGAGGGACGGAGGTCCCTATGGCTACACCTTC | CASSWRDGGPYGYTF
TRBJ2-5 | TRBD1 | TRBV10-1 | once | TGCGCCAGCAGTTTACAGGGGGCTGGCGAGACCCAGTACTTC | CASSLQGAGETQYF
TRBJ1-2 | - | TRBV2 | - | TGTGCCAGCAGTGAAGCAGGGCAGGGGTATGGCTACACCTTC | CASSEAGQGYGYTF
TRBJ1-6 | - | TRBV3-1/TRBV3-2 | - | TGTGCCAGCAGCCAAGGGCGGGGGTGGAATTCACCCCTCCACTTT | CASSQGRGWNSPLHF
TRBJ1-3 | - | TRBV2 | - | TGTGCCAGCGCACGGGCTGGAAACACCATATATTTT | CASARAGNTIYF